The sequence of this T cell receptor beta chain was determined in a study of blood T cell repertoires in COVID-19. Original analysis: Nucleated cell number was recorded as an estimate derived from reference gene primer amplification. Assay used: immunoSEQ multiplex PCR; TCRdb lists only in-frame clones, some missing. V and J calls and clone size are as listed in that table; D and trimming were resolved from the DNA. The top ten hold under 3% of the sample, which has roughly 150,000 clones, roughly 86% seen once. The CDR3 sequence is 13 residues long. The germline V gene has CDR1 KGHSY and CDR2 FQNENV. V was clipped by 8 bases and J by 8 bases; unmatched bases: 9.

The rearrangement joins TRBV16 to TRBJ2-1, with 7 bases aligning to TRBD1. Source material: peripheral blood. This TCR derives from a woman older than 75 with COVID-19, enrolled during active disease. The CDR3, as DNA: TGTGCCAGCTGCCCCAGTAGGGGGCATGAGCAGTTCTTC. This translates into CASCPSRGHEQFF.